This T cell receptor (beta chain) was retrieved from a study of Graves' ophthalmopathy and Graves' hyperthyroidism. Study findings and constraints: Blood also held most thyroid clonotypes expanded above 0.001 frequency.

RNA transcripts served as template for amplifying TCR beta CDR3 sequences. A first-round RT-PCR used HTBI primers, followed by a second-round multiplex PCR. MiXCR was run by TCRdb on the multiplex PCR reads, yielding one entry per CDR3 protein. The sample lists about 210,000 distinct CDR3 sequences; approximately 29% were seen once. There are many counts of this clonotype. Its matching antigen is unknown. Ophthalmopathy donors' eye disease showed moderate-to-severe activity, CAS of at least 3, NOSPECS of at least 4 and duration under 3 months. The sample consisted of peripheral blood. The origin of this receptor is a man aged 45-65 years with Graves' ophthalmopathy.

CDR3 in amino acids: CASAPGGRNTGELFF. For the CDR3, the DNA is TGTGCCAGCGCCCCGGGGGGACGTAACACCGGGGAGCTGTTTTTT. J is TRBJ2-2 and V is TRBV27, with 7 bases fitting TRBD2. This CDR3 is 15 amino acids long. V trimming: 8 bases; J trimming: 2 bases; junction bases outside the gene matches: 8. In germline, CDR1 is MNHEY, CDR2 SMNVEV (reference sequence).